This T cell receptor beta chain came from a study of T-cell memory formation after mild COVID-19. Study findings and constraints: CD4+ bias marked clones expanding day 15 to 37, unlike balanced contracting clones.

The V and J ends lost 6 bases and 7 bases respectively, with 19 bases between them. The germline V gene encodes CDR1 LGHDT and CDR2 YNNKEL (reference sequence). The length of the CDR3 is 15 residues. This clonotype was found a few times. Its cognate antigen is unknown. Sample barcodes and UMIs were carried by the TCR alpha and TCR beta cDNA libraries that 5'RACE generated with constant-segment primers. Each CDR3 protein is one row after TCRdb ran MiXCR on the 5' RACE reads. This table holds hundreds of thousands of distinct CDR3 sequences, roughly 18% found once. The sequenced sample consisted of PBMCs or a T cell subset sorted from them (not recorded which). The rearrangement links TRBV3-1 to TRBJ2-1; no clear D gene. The clonotype originates from an adult woman who had mild COVID-19 (a few samples of this study predate the infection). Cell type and time point are not known. The CDR3: CASRLQTNRRNEQFF. Written as DNA, the CDR3 is TGTGCCAGCAGACTTCAGACAAATCGGCGAAATGAGCAGTTCTTC.